This entry lists 29 T cell receptor beta chains sequenced from one sample in a study of CD8+ T cells in alopecia areata. RNA, once extracted, was reverse transcribed into cDNA for use as the sequencing template. Generated by immunoSEQ multiplex PCR, the TCRdb table keeps only in-frame clones and is missing some. The sample lists under 150,000 clones, 50% to 65% occurring once. Treatment given: oral pan-JAK inhibitor, 5-10 mg twice daily. The material sequenced was CD4+ T cells sorted from blood, taken at week 24, from a patient treated with tofacitinib. The receptor source for this set is a human donor with alopecia areata.

V gene TRBV7-2 combines with J gene TRBJ2-3; TRBD2 aligns across 11 bases. Germline CDR1 SGHTA, CDR2 FQGNSA. Trimming at V came to 5 bases and at J to 0 bases, leaving 4 bases not matched to a gene. This CDR3 comprises 16 residues. The CDR3 DNA reads as TGTGCCAGCAGCCGACTAGCGGGGTCTAGCACAGATACGCAGTATTTT. Its translation is CASSRLAGSSTDTQYF.

The V gene is TRBV29-1, the J gene TRBJ1-2; the match to TRBD1 covers 7 bases. CDR1 and CDR2 from the germline V gene are SQVTM and ANQGSEA. With V trimmed by 6 bases and J by 4 bases, 5 bases remained unmatched. The CDR3 has 12 amino acids. This CDR3 is CSVTGTVYGYTF. The CDR3 coding sequence is TGCAGCGTAACCGGGACAGTCTATGGCTACACCTTC. Full variable domain (remainder filled in from reference TRBV29-1 and TRBJ1-2): SAVISQKPSRDICQRGTSLTIQCQVDSQVTMMFWYRQQPGQSLTLIATANQGSEATYESGFVIDKFPISRPNLTFSTLTVSNMSPEDSSIYLCSVTGTVYGYTFGSGTRLTVV.

This clone has just a few counts. The rearrangement uses TRBV7-2 and TRBJ1-2; no clear D. The CDR3 contains 13 residues. Germline lookup yields CDR1 SGHTA and CDR2 FQGNSA. Trimming stripped 5 bases from V and 3 bases from J, with 10 bases between. The CDR3 here is CASSIGMDYGYTF. As DNA, the CDR3 is TGTGCCAGCAGCATCGGGATGGACTATGGCTACACCTTC.

The chain joins TRBV30 to TRBJ1-5, with a tentative D call TRBD1 (6 bases). Germline CDR1 reads GTSNPN; CDR2 reads SVGIG (reference sequence). This CDR3 has 13 amino acids. V lost 2 bases and J 4 bases, leaving 9 bases between the germline ends. In DNA, the CDR3 is TGTGCCTGGAGTAACAGGGCGAATCAGCCCCAGCATTTT. Encoded protein: CAWSNRANQPQHF. The whole variable domain, filled in from reference TRBV30 and TRBJ1-5, reads SQTIHQWPATLVQPVGSPLSLECTVEGTSNPNLYWYRQAAGRGLQLLFYSVGIGQISSEVPQNLSASRPQDRQFILSSKKLLLSDSGFYLCAWSNRANQPQHFGDGTRLSIL.

There are a few counts of this clone. The chain has TRBV5-1 and TRBJ2-5, with D possibly being TRBD1 or TRBD2 (5 bases each). Germline CDR1 reads SGHRS; CDR2 reads YFSETQ. Trimming pared 0 bases from V and 2 bases from J, leaving 14 bases between. The CDR3 consists of 16 residues. The CDR3 here is CASSLAAGTLQETQYF. The CDR3 bases are TGCGCCAGCAGCTTGGCCGCCGGGACGCTTCAAGAGACCCAGTACTTC.

The gene calls are TRBV4-2 and TRBJ2-7; D perhaps matches TRBD2 (6 bases). The V gene lost 4 bases and the J gene lost 0 bases, with 13 bases spanning the gap. From germline, CDR1 is LGHNA and CDR2 YNFKEQ. This CDR3 region has 15 residues. The CDR3 reads CASSRGRGYSYEQYF. The CDR3 DNA follows: TGTGCCAGCAGCCGAGGGCGGGGTTACTCCTACGAGCAGTACTTC.

The chain employs TRBV6-1 and TRBJ2-5; unclear D gene. Germline CDR1 MNHNS, CDR2 SASEGT. V lost 3 bases, J lost 6 bases, and 5 bases lay in between. The CDR3 contains 11 residues. The CDR3 DNA is TGTGCCAGCAGTGACCTACAGACCCAGTACTTC. Translated, it gives CASSDLQTQYF.

The gene calls are TRBV30 and TRBJ2-1; D gene uncertain. Germline CDR1 reads GTSNPN; CDR2 reads SVGIG (reference sequence). V dropped 1 base and J dropped 8 bases, with 6 bases sitting between them. CDR3 length: 11 amino acids. The CDR3 DNA reads as TGTGCCTGGAGTGGTCACGATGAGCAGTTCTTC. This gives the protein CAWSGHDEQFF.

The chain recombines TRBV7-9 with TRBJ2-1; 11 nucleotides align to TRBD2. Trimming cost V 6 bases and J 9 bases; bases outside gene matches: 10. The CDR3 runs to 15 residues. Germline-derived CDR1 and CDR2 are SEHNR and FQNEAQ (reference sequence). CDR3 nucleotides: TGTGCCAGCAGGCACGGAGGACTAGCGGGTGGTGAGCAGTTCTTC. This codes for CASRHGGLAGGEQFF.

This clone showed up just a few times. The gene calls are TRBV28 and TRBJ2-7; D may be TRBD1 (6 bases). The V end was cut by 6 bases, the J end by 5 bases, with 11 bases between. The CDR3 has 12 amino acids. Germline V CDR1 and CDR2: MDHEN, SYDVKM. This CDR3 reads CASSVSGDEQYF. The DNA for the CDR3 is TGTGCCAGCAGCGTCTCAGGGGACGAGCAGTACTTC.

The chain carries TRBV9 and TRBJ2-1; TRBD2 is a possible D gene (6 bases). The germline V gene has CDR1 SGDLS and CDR2 YYNGEE. Trimming left V 0 bases short and J 7 bases short, with 14 bases between. This CDR3 is built from 15 residues. CDR3 residues: CASSVGHLGGNEQFF. The CDR3 DNA follows: TGTGCCAGCAGCGTAGGCCACCTCGGGGGAAATGAGCAGTTCTTC.

V usage is TRBV15 and J usage is TRBJ1-4, with D perhaps TRBD1 (5 bases). The CDR3 is made up of 17 amino acids. Germline CDR1 LNHNV, CDR2 YYDKDF (reference sequence). The V end lost 0 bases, the J end lost 7 bases, and 18 bases lay between the germline ends. The CDR3 here is CATSRDIRPSRGEKLFF. In DNA, the CDR3 is TGTGCCACCAGCAGAGATATCAGACCCTCAAGGGGTGAAAAACTGTTTTTT.

V usage is TRBV19 and J usage is TRBJ2-7; 9 positions match TRBD1. The CDR3 extends over 13 amino acids. V gave up 4 bases and J gave up 6 bases; unmatched junction bases: 4. The germline V gene has CDR1 LNHDA and CDR2 SQIVND (reference sequence). The CDR3 spells CASSTGQGSEQYF. For the CDR3, the DNA is TGTGCCAGTAGTACCGGACAGGGGAGCGAGCAGTACTTC.

The J gene is TRBJ2-2, the V gene TRBV2; D possibly uses TRBD1 or TRBD2 (5 bases each). V was clipped by 6 bases and J by 0 bases, with 14 bases between them. The germline CDR1 and CDR2 sequences are SNHLY and FYNNEI. CDR3 size: 16 residues. CDR3 sequence reads: CASRGPRPTNTGELFF. CDR3 nucleotide sequence: TGTGCCAGCAGGGGACCCCGTCCCACGAACACCGGGGAGCTGTTTTTT.

This clone is a singleton in its sample. The rearrangement links TRBV19 to TRBJ1-2; D remains ambiguous. This CDR3 spans 12 amino acids. Trimming stripped 4 bases from V and 8 bases from J, with 11 bases between. The germline V gene encodes CDR1 LNHDA and CDR2 SQIVND (reference sequence). For the CDR3, the DNA is TGTGCCAGTAGTACCTATTACGAGGGCTACACCTTC. Translating it yields CASSTYYEGYTF. The full variable domain, completed using reference TRBV19 and TRBJ1-2, is DGGITQSPKYLFRKEGQNVTLSCEQNLNHDAMYWYRQDPGQGLRLIYYSQIVNDFQKGDIAEGYSVSREKKESFPLTVTSAQKNPTAFYLCASSTYYEGYTFGSGTRLTVV.

The chain links TRBV11-2 to TRBJ2-7; unclear D gene. The CDR3 runs 11 residues. From germline, CDR1 is SGHAT and CDR2 FQNNGV. Trimming pared 4 bases from V and 4 bases from J, leaving 5 bases between. The CDR3 loop is CASSYGYEQYF. CDR3 nucleotides: TGTGCCAGCAGCTATGGTTACGAGCAGTACTTC.

This chain links TRBV30 with TRBJ1-5; the D is unclear. Germline CDR1 and CDR2: GTSNPN and SVGIG (reference sequence). The length of the CDR3 is 13 residues. V was cut by 0 bases and J by 4 bases, with 7 bases left in between. CDR3 protein: CAWSVSENQPQHF. CDR3 DNA sequence: TGTGCCTGGAGTGTGTCAGAGAATCAGCCCCAGCATTTT.

This clone was found once. The chain couples TRBV4-2 to TRBJ1-6; unclear D gene. Germline V lookup: CDR1 LGHNA, CDR2 YNFKEQ. V lost 1 base, J lost 9 bases, and 19 bases lay in between. CDR3 length: 17 residues. CDR3 residues: CASSQAAAAASSSPLHF. CDR3 coding DNA: TGTGCCAGCAGCCAAGCGGCGGCAGCTGCAAGTAGTTCACCCCTCCACTTT.

This sequence joins TRBV11-1 and TRBJ1-2, with 8 bases identical to TRBD1. The length of the CDR3 is 13 residues. CDR1 SGHAT and CDR2 FQDESV come from the germline V gene (reference sequence). J lost 2 bases, V lost 5 bases, and 1 base had no gene match. This CDR3 reads CASSRQGNYGYTF. The CDR3 coding sequence is TGTGCCAGCAGCCGACAGGGGAACTATGGCTACACCTTC.

This clone has a handful of counts. This chain joins TRBV13 and TRBJ2-7; TRBD1 matches at 7 bases. Germline CDR1 reads PRHDT; CDR2 reads FYEKMQ (reference sequence). CDR3 length: 15 amino acids. Trimming took 4 bases from V and 7 from J; bases not matched to a gene: 13. The CDR3 sequence: CASSSSPTGNGEQYF. The DNA of the CDR3 is TGTGCCAGCAGCTCCAGCCCGACAGGGAACGGAGAGCAGTACTTC.

This chain joins TRBV30 and TRBJ2-5; TRBD2 matches 7 bases. Germline V CDR1 and CDR2: GTSNPN, SVGIG (reference sequence). The trim removed 5 bases at V and 10 bases at J, leaving 10 bases unmatched. The CDR3 is 12 residues long. The CDR3 DNA sequence: TGTGCCTGGGGGGAGGGCTCCCAGGACCAGTACTTC. Its protein is CAWGEGSQDQYF. The full variable domain, with the rest looked up from reference TRBV30 and TRBJ2-5, is SQTIHQWPATLVQPVGSPLSLECTVEGTSNPNLYWYRQAAGRGLQLLFYSVGIGQISSEVPQNLSASRPQDRQFILSSKKLLLSDSGFYLCAWGEGSQDQYFGPGTRLLVL.

This clone was observed once. The same CDR3 is also encoded by other DNA sequences in this sample. This chain links TRBV18 with TRBJ1-1, with 9 bases that match TRBD1. Germline trimming cut 3 bases from V and 1 base from J; bases unmatched to any gene: 3. The CDR3 is 15 residues long. Looked up from germline, CDR1 is KGHSH and CDR2 is LQKENI. The CDR3 sequence: CASSPRTGENTEAFF. CDR3 in DNA: TGTGCCAGCTCACCCCGGACAGGGGAGAACACTGAAGCTTTCTTT.

This clone was observed a few times. This chain joins TRBV29-1 and TRBJ2-3; D is perhaps TRBD1 (6 bases). The CDR3 spans 14 residues. V lost 6 bases and J lost 2, with 15 bases in between. The germline V gene encodes CDR1 SQVTM and CDR2 ANQGSEA. CDR3 nucleotide sequence: TGCAGCGTATCCAGGGGATCTGTCACAGATACGCAGTATTTT. This codes for CSVSRGSVTDTQYF.

The V gene is TRBV7-2, the J gene TRBJ2-7; 10 bases map to TRBD1. The CDR3 is 15 amino acids. The V gene's germline CDR1 is SGHTA and CDR2 FQGNSA. The V gene end was trimmed by 2 bases and the J gene end by 6 bases; junction bases not matched to a gene: 7. In DNA form, the CDR3 reads TGTGCCAGCAGCTTACGAGACAGGGGGCGCGGCGAGCAGTACTTC. This translates into CASSLRDRGRGEQYF.

This chain connects TRBV4-1 to TRBJ2-7; 11 bases align to TRBD1. The CDR3 runs 15 residues. CDR1 and CDR2 (germline): MGHRA, YSYEKL. After removal of 5 bases from V and 3 bases from J, the junction contained 6 bases not matched to a gene. The DNA for the CDR3 is TGCGCCAGCAGCGCCCGGACAGGGGGCAACTACGAGCAGTACTTC. It translates to CASSARTGGNYEQYF.

This clone showed up just a few times. One end of the junction fails to match germline, which may point to a read error. The V gene is TRBV10-3, the J gene TRBJ2-4; D tentatively fits TRBD1 or TRBD2 (6 bases each). The germline CDR1 and CDR2 sequences are ENHRY and SYGVKD. CDR3 length: 17 amino acids. The CDR3 here is CASSALSGLGAKNIQYF. In DNA form, the CDR3 reads TGTGCCAGCAGTGCCCTAAGCGGGCTGGGGGCAAAAAACATTCAGTACTTC.

CDR3: CAWSVLAEETQYF. In DNA form, the CDR3 reads TGTGCCTGGAGTGTACTAGCGGAAGAGACCCAGTACTTC. V and J are TRBV30 and TRBJ2-5, with 8 bases matching TRBD2. CDR3 length: 13 amino acids. CDR1 and CDR2 (germline): GTSNPN, SVGIG (reference sequence). V was clipped by 0 bases and J by 3 bases; unmatched bases: 0. Based on the CDR3 plus reference TRBV30 and TRBJ2-5, the full variable domain is SQTIHQWPATLVQPVGSPLSLECTVEGTSNPNLYWYRQAAGRGLQLLFYSVGIGQISSEVPQNLSASRPQDRQFILSSKKLLLSDSGFYLCAWSVLAEETQYFGPGTRLLVL.

This rearrangement joins TRBV5-6 to TRBJ2-3; the D call may be TRBD1 or TRBD2 (6 bases each). The CDR3 spans 16 residues. In germline, CDR1 is SGHDT, CDR2 YYEEEE. V lost 1 base to trimming and J lost 3 bases, with 15 bases between them. DNA of the CDR3: TGTGCCAGCAGCTTGCGGTTGGGGGGCGCGACAGATACGCAGTATTTT. It is translated as CASSLRLGGATDTQYF. The entire variable domain, with the rest obtained from reference TRBV5-6 and TRBJ2-3, is as follows: DAGVTQSPTHLIKTRGQQVTLRCSPKSGHDTVSWYQQALGQGPQFIFQYYEEEERQRGNFPDRFSGHQFPNYSSELNVNALLLGDSALYLCASSLRLGGATDTQYFGPGTRLTVL.

Only a few counts were recorded for this clone. The chain links TRBV9 to TRBJ2-1; no clear D gene. Germline V gene sequence: CDR1 SGDLS, CDR2 YYNGEE. The CDR3 covers 11 residues. Trimming stripped 0 bases from V and 7 bases from J, with 2 bases between. The CDR3 DNA reads TGTGCCAGCAGCGTAGCGAATGAGCAGTTCTTC. Residues: CASSVANEQFF. Using reference TRBV9 and TRBJ2-1 for the parts outside the CDR3, the full variable domain is DSGVTQTPKHLITATGQRVTLRCSPRSGDLSVYWYQQSLDQGLQFLIQYYNGEERAKGNILERFSAQQFPDLHSELNLSSLELGDSALYFCASSVANEQFFGPGTRLTVL.